One and the same sample provided the 7 T cell receptor beta chains below, sequenced in a study of blood T cell repertoires in COVID-19. The table came from immunoSEQ multiplex PCR; TCRdb's copy has only in-frame clones and leaves some out. Found here are 200,000 to 250,000 clones, about 80% of them singletons; the top ten hold just under 7.5%. Specimen: peripheral blood. The receptors were sampled from a woman aged 45-65 years with acute or convalescent COVID-19.

The chain couples TRBV27 to TRBJ2-7, with D possibly being TRBD1 (6 bases). Germline assignment: CDR1 MNHEY and CDR2 SMNVEV (reference sequence). V gave up 9 bases and J gave up 1 base, with 13 bases separating them. CDR3 length: 13 residues. CDR3 residues: CASSPGTSYEQYF. CDR3 in DNA: TGTGCCAGTTCTCCGGGGACATCCTACGAGCAGTACTTC.

J is TRBJ1-4 and V is TRBV4-1, with unresolved D. Germline loops: CDR1 MGHRA, CDR2 YSYEKL. The length of the CDR3 is 16 residues. V was pared by 0 bases and J by 5 bases, with 13 bases between. CDR3 loop: CASSQDVAVTNEKLFF. In DNA, the CDR3 is TGCGCCAGCAGCCAAGATGTGGCAGTGACAAATGAAAAACTGTTTTTT.

The genes are TRBV6-5 and TRBJ1-5, with no clear D. CDR1 and CDR2 from the germline V gene are MNHEY and SVGAGI. CDR3 length equals 15 residues. The V gene lost 7 bases and the J gene lost 2 bases, with 15 bases spanning the gap. The CDR3 DNA reads TGTGCCAGCAACACCGGGGAGAGGGGCAATCAGCCCCAGCATTTT. Translating gives CASNTGERGNQPQHF.

The V call is TRBV30, the J call TRBJ2-5; D is undetermined. Germline V gives CDR1 GTSNPN, CDR2 SVGIG (reference sequence). The ends were cut back, 3 bases at V and 4 bases at J, with 12 bases in the middle. This CDR3 is 13 amino acids long. CDR3 sequence reads: CAWRNAPVETQYF. CDR3 sequence (DNA): TGTGCCTGGAGGAATGCACCGGTAGAGACCCAGTACTTC.

The chain joins TRBV30 to TRBJ2-6, with 11 bases aligning to TRBD2. The V and J ends lost 6 bases and 3 bases, in that order; junction bases with no gene match: 7. Germline CDR1 reads GTSNPN; CDR2 reads SVGIG (reference sequence). The CDR3 is made up of 16 amino acids. CDR3 in DNA: TGTGCCTGCGTGAGACTAGCGGGAATTGGGGCCAACGTCCTGACTTTC. Translated: CACVRLAGIGANVLTF. The variable domain in full, with the rest retrieved from reference TRBV30 and TRBJ2-6, is SQTIHQWPATLVQPVGSPLSLECTVEGTSNPNLYWYRQAAGRGLQLLFYSVGIGQISSEVPQNLSASRPQDRQFILSSKKLLLSDSGFYLCACVRLAGIGANVLTFGAGSRLTVL.

The chain couples TRBV30 to TRBJ2-4; 10 bases fit TRBD1. Germline loops: CDR1 GTSNPN, CDR2 SVGIG (reference sequence). This CDR3 has 14 amino acids. With 5 bases clipped from V and 1 base from J, the junction kept 2 bases outside the gene matches. For the CDR3, the DNA is TGTGCCTGGGAGACAGGGGGCGCCAAAAACATTCAGTACTTC. This codes for CAWETGGAKNIQYF.

This clone appeared a few times. The chain is built from TRBV7-2 and TRBJ1-6; D not resolved. There are 14 residues in the CDR3. Trimming cost V 0 bases and J 7 bases, with 7 bases left between them. CDR1 is SGHTA and CDR2 is FQGNSA in the germline V gene. In nucleotides, the CDR3 is TGTGCCAGCAGCTTAGCACAGAACAATTCACCCCTCCACTTT. Protein sequence: CASSLAQNNSPLHF.